The next 2 T cell receptor beta chains were all read from a single sample in a study of T cell responses to AZD1222 COVID-19 vaccine. Profiled with immunoSEQ multiplex PCR; TCRdb holds only in-frame clones, not every one. The repertoire includes 25,000 to 30,000 clones, around 90% of them detected once, and 1.3% sits in the top ten. Here the sequenced sample was peripheral blood, taken on day 0 of AZD1222 vaccination. The source is an adult in good health.

The chain is built from TRBV5-1 and TRBJ2-3; 10 nucleotides agree with TRBD1. This CDR3 has 15 residues. V dropped 4 bases and J dropped 0; count of bases not matched to a gene: 2. Germline CDR1 reads SGHRS; CDR2 reads YFSETQ. The CDR3 coding sequence is TGCGCCAGCAGCAGGGGACAGGGGAGCACAGATACGCAGTATTTT. As protein: CASSRGQGSTDTQYF.

V usage is TRBV13 and J usage is TRBJ2-5, with 11 bases lining up with TRBD2. In germline, CDR1 is PRHDT, CDR2 FYEKMQ (reference sequence). J lost 2 bases, V lost 0 bases, and 8 bases had no gene match. The length of the CDR3 is 18 residues. The CDR3 DNA reads as TGTGCCAGCAGCTTAGGGGCTAGCGGGAGGCCGGCACAAGAGACCCAGTACTTC. It specifies CASSLGASGRPAQETQYF.